This TCR beta chain was observed in a study of metastatic and nonmetastatic thyroid tumors. Overall study context: Malignant and benign thyroid patients had repertoires compared in peripheral blood and tumor or nodule tissue.

The CDR3 spans 14 residues. V lost 5 bases and J 5 bases, leaving 16 bases between the germline ends. Germline V CDR1 and CDR2: SGHDT, YYEEEE. The table lists this clone with many counts. Its specificity is not known. Possible read error: a much larger clone is one base away. The conserved phenylalanine or tryptophan is not found at the CDR3 terminus, so this likely reflects a read error. As processed by the authors: Clinicopathological groups of papillary thyroid cancer showed CDR3 differences that were used to build a distant-metastasis classifier. TCRdb ran MiXCR on the PCR reads. TCRdb, not the original authors, processed these V and J calls. The sample lists 25,000 to 30,000 clones, roughly 3.7% occurring once. Patients underwent thyroid surgery, and none had received any treatment before it. General study findings and limits: Malignant thyroid tumors reportedly had TCR beta diversity that was significantly higher than in benign nodules, in blood and tumor.

The V gene is TRBV5-6, the J gene TRBJ1-2, with D perhaps TRBD1 (5 bases). The sequence was collected from a male donor with papillary thyroid cancer or a benign thyroid nodule (not recorded which). Some clones in this sample may be carry-over from other donors' samples. The sample comprised blood. The DNA of the CDR3 is TGTGCCAGCAGGGTTCTGGGGGGTGGATATGGCTACACCCTC. It codes for CASRVLGGGYGYTL.